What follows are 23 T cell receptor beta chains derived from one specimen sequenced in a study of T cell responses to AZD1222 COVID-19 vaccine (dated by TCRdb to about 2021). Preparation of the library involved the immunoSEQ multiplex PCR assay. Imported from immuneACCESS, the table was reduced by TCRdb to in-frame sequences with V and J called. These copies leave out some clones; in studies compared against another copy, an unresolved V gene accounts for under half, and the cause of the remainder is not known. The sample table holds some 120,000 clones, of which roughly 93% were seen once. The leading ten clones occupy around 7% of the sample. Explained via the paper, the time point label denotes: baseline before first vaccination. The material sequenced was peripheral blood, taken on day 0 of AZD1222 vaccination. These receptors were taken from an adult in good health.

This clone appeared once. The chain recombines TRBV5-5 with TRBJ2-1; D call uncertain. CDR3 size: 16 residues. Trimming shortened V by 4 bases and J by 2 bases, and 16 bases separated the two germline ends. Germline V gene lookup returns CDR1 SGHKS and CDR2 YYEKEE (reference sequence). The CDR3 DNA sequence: TGTGCCAGCAGCGCGGAGTTTAGGGAACCCTACAATGAGCAGTTCTTC. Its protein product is CASSAEFREPYNEQFF. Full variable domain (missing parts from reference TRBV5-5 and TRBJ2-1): DAGVTQSPTHLIKTRGQQVTLRCSPISGHKSVSWYQQVLGQGPQFIFQYYEKEERGRGNFPDRFSARQFPNYSSELNVNALLLGDSALYLCASSAEFREPYNEQFFGPGTRLTVL.

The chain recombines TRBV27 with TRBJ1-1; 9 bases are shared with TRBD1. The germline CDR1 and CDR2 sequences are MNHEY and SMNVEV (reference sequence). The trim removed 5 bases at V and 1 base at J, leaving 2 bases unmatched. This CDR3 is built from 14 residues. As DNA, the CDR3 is TGTGCCAGCAGTCTGACAGGGGGGAACACTGAAGCTTTCTTT. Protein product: CASSLTGGNTEAFF.

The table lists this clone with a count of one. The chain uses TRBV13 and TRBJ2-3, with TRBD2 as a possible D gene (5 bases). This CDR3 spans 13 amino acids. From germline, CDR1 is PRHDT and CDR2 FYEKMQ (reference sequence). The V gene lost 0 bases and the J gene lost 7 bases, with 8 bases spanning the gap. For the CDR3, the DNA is TGTGCCAGCAGCTTAGGAGGAGGCAATACGCAGTATTTT. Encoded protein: CASSLGGGNTQYF.

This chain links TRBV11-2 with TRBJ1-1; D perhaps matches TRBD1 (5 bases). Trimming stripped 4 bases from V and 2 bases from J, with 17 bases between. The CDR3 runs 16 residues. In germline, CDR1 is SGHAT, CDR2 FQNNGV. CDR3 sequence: CASSSPGRTGNTEAFF. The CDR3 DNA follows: TGTGCCAGCAGCTCCCCCGGCCGAACAGGAAACACTGAAGCTTTCTTT.

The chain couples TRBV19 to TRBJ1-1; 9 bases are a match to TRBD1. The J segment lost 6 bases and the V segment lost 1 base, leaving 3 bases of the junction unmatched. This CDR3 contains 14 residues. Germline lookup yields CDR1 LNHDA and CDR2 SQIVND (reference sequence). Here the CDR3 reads CASSIGDRVAEAFF. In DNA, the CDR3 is TGTGCCAGTAGTATAGGGGACAGGGTGGCTGAAGCTTTCTTT. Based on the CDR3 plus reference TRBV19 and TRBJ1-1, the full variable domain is DGGITQSPKYLFRKEGQNVTLSCEQNLNHDAMYWYRQDPGQGLRLIYYSQIVNDFQKGDIAEGYSVSREKKESFPLTVTSAQKNPTAFYLCASSIGDRVAEAFFGQGTRLTVV.

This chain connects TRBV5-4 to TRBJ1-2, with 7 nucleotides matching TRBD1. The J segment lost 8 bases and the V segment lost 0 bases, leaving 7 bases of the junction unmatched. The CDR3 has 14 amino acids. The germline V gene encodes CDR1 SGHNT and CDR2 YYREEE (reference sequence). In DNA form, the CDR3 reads TGTGCCAGCAGCTTGGTGGGACAGCCCACGGGCTACACCTTC. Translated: CASSLVGQPTGYTF. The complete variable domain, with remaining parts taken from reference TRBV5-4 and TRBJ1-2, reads ETGVTQSPTHLIKTRGQQVTLRCSSQSGHNTVSWYQQALGQGPQFIFQYYREEENGRGNFPPRFSGLQFPNYSSELNVNALELDDSALYLCASSLVGQPTGYTFGSGTRLTVV.

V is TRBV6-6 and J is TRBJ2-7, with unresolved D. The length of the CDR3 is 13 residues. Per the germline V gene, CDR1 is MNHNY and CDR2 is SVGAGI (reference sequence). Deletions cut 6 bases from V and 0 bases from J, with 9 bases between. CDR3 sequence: CASSIRVSYEQYF. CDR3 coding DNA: TGTGCCAGCAGCATCCGGGTCTCCTACGAGCAGTACTTC.

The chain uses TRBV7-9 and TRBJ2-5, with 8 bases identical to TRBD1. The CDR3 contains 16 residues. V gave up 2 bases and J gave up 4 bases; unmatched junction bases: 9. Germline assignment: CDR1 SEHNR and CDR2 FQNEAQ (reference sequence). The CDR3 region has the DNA TGTGCCAGCAGCTTATTGACAGGGGTTATGTCAGAGACCCAGTACTTC. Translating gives CASSLLTGVMSETQYF.

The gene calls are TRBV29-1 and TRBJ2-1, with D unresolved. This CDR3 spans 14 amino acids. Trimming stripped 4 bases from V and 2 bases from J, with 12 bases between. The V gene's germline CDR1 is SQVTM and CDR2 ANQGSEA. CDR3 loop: CSVATRETYNEQFF. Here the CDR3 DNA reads TGCAGCGTTGCTACGAGAGAGACCTACAATGAGCAGTTCTTC.

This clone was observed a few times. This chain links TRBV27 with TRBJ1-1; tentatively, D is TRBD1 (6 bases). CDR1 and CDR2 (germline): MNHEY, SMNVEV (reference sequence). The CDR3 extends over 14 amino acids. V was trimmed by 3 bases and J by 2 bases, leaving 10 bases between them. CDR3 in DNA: TGTGCCAGCAGTTTTTCCGGGACAAACACTGAAGCTTTCTTT. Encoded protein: CASSFSGTNTEAFF.

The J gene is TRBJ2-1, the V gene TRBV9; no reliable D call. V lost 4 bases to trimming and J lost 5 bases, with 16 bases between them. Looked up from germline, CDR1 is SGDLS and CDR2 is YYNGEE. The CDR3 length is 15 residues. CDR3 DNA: TGTGCCAGCAGCCGCCAGTCTGGGTTTGACAATGAGCAGTTCTTC. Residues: CASSRQSGFDNEQFF. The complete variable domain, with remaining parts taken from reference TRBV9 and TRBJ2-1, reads DSGVTQTPKHLITATGQRVTLRCSPRSGDLSVYWYQQSLDQGLQFLIQYYNGEERAKGNILERFSAQQFPDLHSELNLSSLELGDSALYFCASSRQSGFDNEQFFGPGTRLTVL.

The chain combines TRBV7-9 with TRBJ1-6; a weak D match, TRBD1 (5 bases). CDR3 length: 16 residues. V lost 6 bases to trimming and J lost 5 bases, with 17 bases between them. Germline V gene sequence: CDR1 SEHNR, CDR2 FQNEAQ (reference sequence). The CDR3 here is CASRGAAGSNNSPLHF. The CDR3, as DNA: TGTGCCAGCAGAGGGGCGGCAGGGTCCAATAATTCACCCCTCCACTTT.

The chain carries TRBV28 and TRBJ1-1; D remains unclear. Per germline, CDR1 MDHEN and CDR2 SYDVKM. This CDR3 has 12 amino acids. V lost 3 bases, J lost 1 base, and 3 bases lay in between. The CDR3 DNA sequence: TGTGCCAGCAGTTTGGGGAACACTGAAGCTTTCTTT. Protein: CASSLGNTEAFF.

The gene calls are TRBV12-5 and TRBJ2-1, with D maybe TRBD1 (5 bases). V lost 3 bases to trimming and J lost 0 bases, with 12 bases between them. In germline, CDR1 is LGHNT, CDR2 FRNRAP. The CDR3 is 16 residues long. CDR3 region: CASGFDSWSSYNEQFF. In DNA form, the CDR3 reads TGTGCTAGTGGTTTTGACAGCTGGAGCTCCTACAATGAGCAGTTCTTC.

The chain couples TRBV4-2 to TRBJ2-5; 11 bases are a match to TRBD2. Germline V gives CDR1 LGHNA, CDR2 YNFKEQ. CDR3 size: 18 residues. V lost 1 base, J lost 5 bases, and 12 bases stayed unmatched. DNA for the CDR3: TGTGCCAGCAGCCAAGTTCTAGCGGGGGGAGGCAAGGGGGAGACCCAGTACTTC. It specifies CASSQVLAGGGKGETQYF.

CDR3 amino acids: CASSESPGLAEMLYF. DNA of the CDR3: TGTGCCAGCAGCGAGTCCCCGGGACTAGCGGAGATGTTGTACTTC. The gene calls are TRBV2 and TRBJ2-7; 11 nucleotides line up with TRBD2. Losses at the gene ends were 6 bases for V and 12 bases for J; bases not matched to a gene: 16. The CDR3 spans 15 residues. Per the germline V gene, CDR1 is SNHLY and CDR2 is FYNNEI.

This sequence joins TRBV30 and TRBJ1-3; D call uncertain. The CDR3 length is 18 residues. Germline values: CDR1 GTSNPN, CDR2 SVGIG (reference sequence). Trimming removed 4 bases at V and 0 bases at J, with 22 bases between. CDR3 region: CAWKSKGHTAISGNTIYF. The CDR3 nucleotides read TGTGCCTGGAAGTCAAAGGGTCATACAGCTATCTCTGGAAACACCATATATTTT.

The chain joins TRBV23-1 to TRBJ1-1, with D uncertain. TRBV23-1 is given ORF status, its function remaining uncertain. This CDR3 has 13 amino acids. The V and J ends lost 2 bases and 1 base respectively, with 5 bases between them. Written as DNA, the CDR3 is TGCGCCAGCAGTCAACAAGGGAACACTGAAGCTTTCTTT. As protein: CASSQQGNTEAFF.

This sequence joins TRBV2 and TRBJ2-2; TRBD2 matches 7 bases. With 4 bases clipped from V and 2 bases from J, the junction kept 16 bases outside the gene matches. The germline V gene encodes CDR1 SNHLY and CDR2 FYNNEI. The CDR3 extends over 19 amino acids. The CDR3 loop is CASSVPLRGRLVNTGELFF. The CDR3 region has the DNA TGTGCCAGCAGTGTCCCACTACGCGGGAGATTGGTAAACACCGGGGAGCTGTTTTTT.

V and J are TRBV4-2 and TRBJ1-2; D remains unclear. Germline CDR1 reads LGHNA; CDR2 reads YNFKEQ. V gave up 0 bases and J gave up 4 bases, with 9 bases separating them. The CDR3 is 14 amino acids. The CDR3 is CASSQDMAAYGYTF. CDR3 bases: TGTGCCAGCAGCCAAGATATGGCGGCCTATGGCTACACCTTC.

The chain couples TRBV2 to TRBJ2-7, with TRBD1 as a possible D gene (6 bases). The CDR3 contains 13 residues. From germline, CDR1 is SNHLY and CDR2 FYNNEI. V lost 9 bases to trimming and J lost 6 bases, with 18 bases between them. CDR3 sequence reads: CASSRTVRSEQYF. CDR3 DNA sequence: TGTGCCAGTTCGCGGACAGTTCGAAGCGAGCAGTACTTC.

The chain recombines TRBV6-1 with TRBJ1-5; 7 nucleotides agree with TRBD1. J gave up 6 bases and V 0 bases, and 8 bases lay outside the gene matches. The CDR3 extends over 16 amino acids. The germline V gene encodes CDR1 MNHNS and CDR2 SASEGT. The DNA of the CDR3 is TGTGCCAGCAGTGAAGCGGTGACAGGGACTGTTCAGCCCCAGCATTTT. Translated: CASSEAVTGTVQPQHF.

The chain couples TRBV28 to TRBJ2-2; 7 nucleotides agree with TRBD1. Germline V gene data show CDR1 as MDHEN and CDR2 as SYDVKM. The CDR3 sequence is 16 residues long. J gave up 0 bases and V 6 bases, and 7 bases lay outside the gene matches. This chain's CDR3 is CASRSGQKANTGELFF. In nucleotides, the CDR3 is TGTGCCAGCAGATCGGGACAGAAAGCGAACACCGGGGAGCTGTTTTTT.